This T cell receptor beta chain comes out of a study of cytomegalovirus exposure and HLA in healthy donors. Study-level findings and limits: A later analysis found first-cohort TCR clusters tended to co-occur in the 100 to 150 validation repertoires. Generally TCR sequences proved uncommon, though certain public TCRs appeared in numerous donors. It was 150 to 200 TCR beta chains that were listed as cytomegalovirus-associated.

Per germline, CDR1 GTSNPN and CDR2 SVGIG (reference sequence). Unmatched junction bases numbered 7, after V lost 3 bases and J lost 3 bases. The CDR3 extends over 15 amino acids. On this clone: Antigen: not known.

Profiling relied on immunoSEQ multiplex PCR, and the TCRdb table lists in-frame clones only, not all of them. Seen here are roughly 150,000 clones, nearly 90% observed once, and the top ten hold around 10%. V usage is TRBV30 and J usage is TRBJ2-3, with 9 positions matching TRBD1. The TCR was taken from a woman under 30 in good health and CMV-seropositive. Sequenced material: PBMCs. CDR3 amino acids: CAWSYGTGPTDTQYF. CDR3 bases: TGTGCCTGGAGCTACGGGACAGGGCCTACAGATACGCAGTATTTT. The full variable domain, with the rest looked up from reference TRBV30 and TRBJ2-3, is SQTIHQWPATLVQPVGSPLSLECTVEGTSNPNLYWYRQAAGRGLQLLFYSVGIGQISSEVPQNLSASRPQDRQFILSSKKLLLSDSGFYLCAWSYGTGPTDTQYFGPGTRLTVL.